The clone carrying this T cell receptor (beta chain) was seen only a few times. With V trimmed by 5 bases and J by 3 bases, 4 bases remained unmatched. The CDR3 loop spans 14 amino acids. Germline V gene data show CDR1 as SEHNR and CDR2 as FQNEAQ (reference sequence). The source of the sample is a study of spatial heterogeneity in lung cancer. This sample's time point: sample taken at primary tumor resection. Unsorted tumor, nontumor lung tissue or cryopreserved PBMC supplied the whole RNA. TCRdb redid the calling of the 5' RACE reads with MiXCR, one entry per CDR3 protein. The sample includes some 5,100 distinct CDR3 sequences, around 26% seen only once; the top ten take roughly 15%.

The chain recombines TRBV7-9 with TRBJ1-2; 9 nucleotides agree with TRBD1. The clonotype comes from a male donor with early-stage non-small cell lung cancer. This specimen consisted of PBMCs, obtained at surgery. The CDR3 is CASSQQGADYGYTF. The CDR3 nucleotides read TGTGCCAGCAGCCAACAGGGGGCTGACTATGGCTACACCTTC.